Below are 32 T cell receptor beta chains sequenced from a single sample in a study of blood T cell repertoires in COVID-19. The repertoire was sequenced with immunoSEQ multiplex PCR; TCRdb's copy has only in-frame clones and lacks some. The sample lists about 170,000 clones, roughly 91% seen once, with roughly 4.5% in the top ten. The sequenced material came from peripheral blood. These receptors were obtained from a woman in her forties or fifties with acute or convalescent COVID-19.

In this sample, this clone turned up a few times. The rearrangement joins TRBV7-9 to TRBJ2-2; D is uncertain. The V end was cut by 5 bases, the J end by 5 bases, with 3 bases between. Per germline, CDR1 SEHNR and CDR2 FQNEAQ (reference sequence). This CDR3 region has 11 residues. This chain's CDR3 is CASSTTGELFF. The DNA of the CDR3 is TGTGCCAGCAGCACTACCGGGGAGCTGTTTTTT.

The CDR3: CASSQVEGNSPLHF. The CDR3 DNA sequence: TGTGCCAGCAGCCAAGTGGAGGGCAATTCACCCCTCCACTTT. The rearrangement joins TRBV3-1 (or the pseudogene TRBV3-2) to TRBJ1-6; no definite D call. V was pared by 1 base and J by 7 bases, with 8 bases between. CDR1 and CDR2 from the germline V gene are LGHDT and YNNKEL (reference sequence). The CDR3 is 14 amino acids.

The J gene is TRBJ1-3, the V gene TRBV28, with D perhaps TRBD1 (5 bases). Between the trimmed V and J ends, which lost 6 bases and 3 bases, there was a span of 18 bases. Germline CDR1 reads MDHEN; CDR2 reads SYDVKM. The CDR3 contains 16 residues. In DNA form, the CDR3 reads TGTGCCAGCAGCAGTTCCCCGGGGGTAGGTGGAAACACCATATATTTT. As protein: CASSSSPGVGGNTIYF.

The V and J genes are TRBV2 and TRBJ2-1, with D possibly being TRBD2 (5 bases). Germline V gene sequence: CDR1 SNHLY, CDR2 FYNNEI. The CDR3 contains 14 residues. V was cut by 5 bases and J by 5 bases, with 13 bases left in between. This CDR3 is CASSWGEGNNEQFF. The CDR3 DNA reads TGTGCCAGCAGTTGGGGTGAGGGAAACAATGAGCAGTTCTTC.

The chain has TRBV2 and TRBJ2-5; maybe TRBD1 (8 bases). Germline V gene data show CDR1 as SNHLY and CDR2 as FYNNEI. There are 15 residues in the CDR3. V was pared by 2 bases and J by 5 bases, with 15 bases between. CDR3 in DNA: TGTGCCAGCAGTGAAAATACAGGGGGGGTCGAGACCCAGTACTTC. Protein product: CASSENTGGVETQYF.

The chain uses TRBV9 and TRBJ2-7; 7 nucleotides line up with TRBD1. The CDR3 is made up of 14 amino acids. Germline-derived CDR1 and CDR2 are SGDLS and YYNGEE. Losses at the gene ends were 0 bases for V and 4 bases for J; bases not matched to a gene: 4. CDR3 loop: CASSVEGRGYEQYF. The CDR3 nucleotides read TGTGCCAGCAGCGTAGAGGGCAGGGGGTACGAGCAGTACTTC.

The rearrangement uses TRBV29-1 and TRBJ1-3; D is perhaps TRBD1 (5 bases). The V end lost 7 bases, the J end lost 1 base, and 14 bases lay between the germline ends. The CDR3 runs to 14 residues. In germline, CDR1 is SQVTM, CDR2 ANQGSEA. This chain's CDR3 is CSARMSGSGNTIYF. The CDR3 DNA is TGCAGCGCCCGTATGTCAGGGTCTGGAAACACCATATATTTT.

CDR3 protein: CASSFLRGREETQYF. As DNA, the CDR3 is TGTGCCAGCTCATTTTTAAGGGGCAGGGAAGAGACCCAGTACTTC. The chain is built from TRBV18 and TRBJ2-5, with TRBD1 as a possible D gene (5 bases). V lost 5 bases and J lost 3, with 16 bases in between. The CDR3 contains 15 residues. The germline V gene encodes CDR1 KGHSH and CDR2 LQKENI.

The CDR3: CASSLVAGVDEQYF. Written as DNA, the CDR3 is TGCGCCAGCAGCTTGGTGGCGGGGGTCGACGAGCAGTACTTC. The chain links TRBV5-1 to TRBJ2-7, with 7 bases that match TRBD2. This CDR3 has 14 residues. V was clipped by 0 bases and J by 5 bases; unmatched bases: 5. CDR1 SGHRS and CDR2 YFSETQ come from the germline V gene.

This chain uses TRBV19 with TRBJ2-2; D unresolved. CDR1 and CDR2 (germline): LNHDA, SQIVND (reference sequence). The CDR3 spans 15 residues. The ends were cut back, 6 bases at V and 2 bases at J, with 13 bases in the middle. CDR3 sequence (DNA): TGTGCCAGTAGCTTCTTCAGGAAAAACACCGGGGAGCTGTTTTTT. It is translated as CASSFFRKNTGELFF.

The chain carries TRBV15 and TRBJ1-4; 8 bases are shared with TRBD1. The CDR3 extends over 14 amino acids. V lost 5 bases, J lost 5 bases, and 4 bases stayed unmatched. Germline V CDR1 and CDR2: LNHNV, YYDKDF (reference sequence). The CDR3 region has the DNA TGTGCCACCAGCCTTGGACAGGGCAATGAAAAACTGTTTTTT. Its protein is CATSLGQGNEKLFF.

The CDR3 nucleotides read TGTGCCTGGAGTGTATCGGGGGTCGAGCAGTACTTC. Translated: CAWSVSGVEQYF. V and J are TRBV30 and TRBJ2-7; TRBD2 is a possible D gene (6 bases). V was shortened by 0 bases and J by 6 bases, with 9 bases between the two germline ends. The CDR3 is 12 residues long. Germline V gene lookup returns CDR1 GTSNPN and CDR2 SVGIG (reference sequence).

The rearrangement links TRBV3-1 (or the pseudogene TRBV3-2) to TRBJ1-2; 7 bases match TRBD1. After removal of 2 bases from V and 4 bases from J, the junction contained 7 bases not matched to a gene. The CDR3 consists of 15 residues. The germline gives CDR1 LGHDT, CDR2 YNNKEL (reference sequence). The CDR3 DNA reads TGTGCCAGCAGCCAAAGGACAGGAACTCTCTATGGCTACACCTTC. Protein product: CASSQRTGTLYGYTF.

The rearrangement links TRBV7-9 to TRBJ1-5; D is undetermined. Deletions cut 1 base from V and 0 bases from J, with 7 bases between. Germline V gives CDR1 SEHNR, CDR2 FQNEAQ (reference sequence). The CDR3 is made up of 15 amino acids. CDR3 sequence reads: CASSLDTNSNQPQHF. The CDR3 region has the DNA TGTGCCAGCAGCTTAGACACAAATAGCAATCAGCCCCAGCATTTT.

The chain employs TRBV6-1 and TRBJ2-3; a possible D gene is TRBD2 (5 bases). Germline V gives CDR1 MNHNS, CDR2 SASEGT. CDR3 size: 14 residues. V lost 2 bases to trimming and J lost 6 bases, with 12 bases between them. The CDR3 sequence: CASSETGQRDTQYF. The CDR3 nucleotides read TGTGCCAGCAGTGAAACCGGGCAGCGGGATACGCAGTATTTT.

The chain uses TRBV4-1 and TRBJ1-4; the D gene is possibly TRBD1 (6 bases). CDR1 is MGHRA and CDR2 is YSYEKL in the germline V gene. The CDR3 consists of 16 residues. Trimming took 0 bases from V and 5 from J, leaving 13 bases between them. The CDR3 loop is CASSQEFSRGNEKLFF. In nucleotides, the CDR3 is TGCGCCAGCAGCCAAGAGTTTAGCAGGGGAAATGAAAAACTGTTTTTT.

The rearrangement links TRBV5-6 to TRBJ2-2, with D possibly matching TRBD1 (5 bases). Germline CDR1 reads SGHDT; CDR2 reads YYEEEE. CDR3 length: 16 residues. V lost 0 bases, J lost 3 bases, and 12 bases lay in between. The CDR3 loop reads CASSLGGRSDTGELFF. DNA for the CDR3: TGTGCCAGCAGCTTGGGGGGCAGGTCGGACACCGGGGAGCTGTTTTTT.

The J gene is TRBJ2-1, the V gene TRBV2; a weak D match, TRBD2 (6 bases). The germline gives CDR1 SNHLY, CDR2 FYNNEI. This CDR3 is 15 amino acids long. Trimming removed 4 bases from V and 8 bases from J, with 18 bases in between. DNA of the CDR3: TGTGCCAGCAGTGTTCTAGTTTGGAGGGGCGATGAGCAGTTCTTC. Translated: CASSVLVWRGDEQFF.

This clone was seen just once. The chain's CDR3 is CASRLSGLSYNEQFF. The CDR3 DNA is TGTGCCAGTAGACTCAGCGGTCTCTCCTACAATGAGCAGTTCTTC. The rearrangement links TRBV19 to TRBJ2-1; D may be TRBD2 (5 bases). V was pared by 6 bases and J by 0 bases, with 12 bases between. This CDR3 spans 15 amino acids. The germline gives CDR1 LNHDA, CDR2 SQIVND (reference sequence).

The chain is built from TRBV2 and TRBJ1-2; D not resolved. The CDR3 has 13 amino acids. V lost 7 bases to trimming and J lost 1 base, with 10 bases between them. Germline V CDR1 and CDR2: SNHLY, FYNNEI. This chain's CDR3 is CASNRLLNYGYTF. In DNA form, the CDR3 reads TGTGCCAGCAACCGACTTCTTAACTATGGCTACACCTTC. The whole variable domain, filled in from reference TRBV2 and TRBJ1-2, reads EPEVTQTPSHQVTQMGQEVILRCVPISNHLYFYWYRQILGQKVEFLVSFYNNEISEKSEIFDDQFSVERPDGSNFTLKIRSTKLEDSAMYFCASNRLLNYGYTFGSGTRLTVV.

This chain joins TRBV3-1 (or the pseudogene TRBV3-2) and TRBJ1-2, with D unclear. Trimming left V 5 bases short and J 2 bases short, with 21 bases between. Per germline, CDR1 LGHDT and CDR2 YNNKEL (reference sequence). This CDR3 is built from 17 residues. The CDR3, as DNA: TGTGCCAGCAGCTCTCTCAGAGTGGGCAGACGAAACTATGGCTACACCTTC. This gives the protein CASSSLRVGRRNYGYTF.

The CDR3 DNA sequence: TGCAGTGCTAGTCTCCGCGGGAGGACCTACAATGAGCAGTTCTTC. It specifies CSASLRGRTYNEQFF. The V call is TRBV20-1, the J call TRBJ2-1; 8 positions agree with TRBD2. V dropped 3 bases and J dropped 2; count of bases not matched to a gene: 6. This CDR3 spans 15 amino acids. Germline-derived CDR1 and CDR2 are DFQATT and SNEGSKA (reference sequence).

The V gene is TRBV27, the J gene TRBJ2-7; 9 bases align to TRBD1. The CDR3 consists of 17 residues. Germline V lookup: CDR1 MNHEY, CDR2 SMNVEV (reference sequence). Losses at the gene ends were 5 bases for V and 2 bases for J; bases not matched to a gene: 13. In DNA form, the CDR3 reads TGTGCCAGCAGTACCCATCCGCCGGACAGGGGAGCCTACGAGCAGTACTTC. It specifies CASSTHPPDRGAYEQYF.

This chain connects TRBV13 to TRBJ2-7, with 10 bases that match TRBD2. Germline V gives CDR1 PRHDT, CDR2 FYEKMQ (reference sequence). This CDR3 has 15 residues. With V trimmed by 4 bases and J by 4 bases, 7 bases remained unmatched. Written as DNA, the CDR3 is TGTGCCAGCAGCTCCGGACTAGCGGCTAATTACGAGCAGTACTTC. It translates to CASSSGLAANYEQYF.

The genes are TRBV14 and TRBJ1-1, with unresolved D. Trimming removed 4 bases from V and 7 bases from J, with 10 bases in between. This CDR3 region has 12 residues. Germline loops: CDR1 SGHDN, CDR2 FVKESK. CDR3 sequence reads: CASSPTGYEAFF. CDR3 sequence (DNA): TGTGCCAGCAGCCCGACGGGGTATGAAGCTTTCTTT.

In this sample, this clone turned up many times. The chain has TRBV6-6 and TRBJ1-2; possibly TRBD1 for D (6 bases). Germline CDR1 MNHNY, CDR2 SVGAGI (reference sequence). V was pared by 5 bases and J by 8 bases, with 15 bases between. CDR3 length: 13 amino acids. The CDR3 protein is CASSPRDTLGYTF. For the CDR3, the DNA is TGTGCCAGCAGTCCCCGGGACACACTGGGCTACACCTTC.

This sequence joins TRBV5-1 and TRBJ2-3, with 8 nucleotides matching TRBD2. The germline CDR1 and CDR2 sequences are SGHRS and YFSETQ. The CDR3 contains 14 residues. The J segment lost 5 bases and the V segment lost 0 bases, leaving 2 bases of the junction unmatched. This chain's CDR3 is CASSLAAGVDTQYF. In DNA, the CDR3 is TGCGCCAGCAGCTTGGCAGCGGGGGTAGATACGCAGTATTTT.

This chain's CDR3 is CATSDLQGGPQHF. The CDR3 DNA reads as TGTGCCACCAGTGATTTGCAAGGGGGCCCCCAGCATTTT. The chain employs TRBV24-1 and TRBJ1-5; 7 bases are shared with TRBD1. V lost 0 bases and J lost 10; bases outside the gene matches: 2. This CDR3 contains 13 residues. CDR1 is KGHDR and CDR2 is SFDVKD in the germline V gene.

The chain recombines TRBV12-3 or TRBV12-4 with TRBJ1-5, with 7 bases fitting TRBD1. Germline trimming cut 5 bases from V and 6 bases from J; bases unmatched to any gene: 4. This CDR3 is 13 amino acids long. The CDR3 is CASSQGVAQPQHF. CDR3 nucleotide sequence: TGTGCCAGCAGTCAGGGGGTGGCTCAGCCCCAGCATTTT.

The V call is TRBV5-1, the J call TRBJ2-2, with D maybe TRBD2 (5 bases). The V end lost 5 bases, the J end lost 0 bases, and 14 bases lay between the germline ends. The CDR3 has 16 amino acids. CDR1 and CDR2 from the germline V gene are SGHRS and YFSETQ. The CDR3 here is CASRGEGATNTGELFF. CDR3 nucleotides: TGCGCCAGCAGGGGAGAGGGTGCGACGAACACCGGGGAGCTGTTTTTT.

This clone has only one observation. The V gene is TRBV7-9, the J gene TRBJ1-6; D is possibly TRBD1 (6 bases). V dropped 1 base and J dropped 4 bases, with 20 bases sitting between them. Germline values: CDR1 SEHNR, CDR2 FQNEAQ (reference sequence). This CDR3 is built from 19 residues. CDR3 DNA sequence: TGTGCCAGCAGCTTAGGAGGGGGTACGACGGCAGTTTATAATTCACCCCTCCACTTT. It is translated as CASSLGGGTTAVYNSPLHF. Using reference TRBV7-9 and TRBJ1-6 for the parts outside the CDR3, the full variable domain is DTGVSQNPRHKITKRGQNVTFRCDPISEHNRLYWYRQTLGQGPEFLTYFQNEAQLEKSRLLSDRFSAERPKGSFSTLEIQRTEQGDSAMYLCASSLGGGTTAVYNSPLHFGNGTRLTVT.

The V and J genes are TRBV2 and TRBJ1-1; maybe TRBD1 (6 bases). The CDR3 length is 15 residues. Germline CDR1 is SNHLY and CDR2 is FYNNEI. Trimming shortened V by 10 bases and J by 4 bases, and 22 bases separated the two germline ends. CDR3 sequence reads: CATNRGHDSGTEAFF. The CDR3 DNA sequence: TGTGCCACCAATCGGGGACACGACTCGGGCACTGAAGCTTTCTTT. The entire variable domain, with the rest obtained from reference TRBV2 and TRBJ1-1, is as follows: EPEVTQTPSHQVTQMGQEVILRCVPISNHLYFYWYRQILGQKVEFLVSFYNNEISEKSEIFDDQFSVERPDGSNFTLKIRSTKLEDSAMYFCATNRGHDSGTEAFFGQGTRLTVV.